The sequence of this T cell receptor beta chain was determined in a study of blood T cells in healthy people across ages. V was trimmed by 6 bases and J by 4 bases, leaving 12 bases between them. Germline lookup yields CDR1 SQVTM and CDR2 ANQGSEA. CDR3 length: 12 amino acids. PCR was performed a second time for roughly 7 to 11 cycles using a sample-barcoded 5' primer and a J-beta primer mix. One entry per CDR3 protein, called by TCRdb with MiXCR from the 5' RACE reads. Of roughly 800,000 distinct CDR3 sequences in the sample, 55% to 75% were seen once. The chain combines TRBV29-1 with TRBJ2-5, with D perhaps given as TRBD1 or TRBD2 (6 bases each). The sample comprised blood. This receptor was taken from a man aged 30 to 39 in good health. The CDR3 spells CSVGGRIETQYF. The DNA for the CDR3 is TGCAGCGTGGGGGGCAGAATAGAGACCCAGTACTTC.